One and the same sample provided the 6 T cell receptor beta chains below, sequenced in a study of OX40 agonist ivuxolimab in advanced cancers. Libraries were prepared by immunoSEQ multiplex PCR; TCRdb keeps only in-frame clonotypes and omits some of them. The top ten hold 5.4% of the sample, which has 50,000 to 60,000 clones, approximately 90% seen once. Sample: CD4+ or CD8+ T cells sorted from blood, taken in a trial of the OX40 agonist ivuxolimab. The receptor set was obtained from an adult with an advanced solid tumor such as melanoma, head and neck, liver or kidney cancer.

This clone has a single count. DNA of the CDR3: TGTGCCAGCTCAGGCCCCGCGGATACGCAGTATTTT. It yields the protein CASSGPADTQYF. The chain has TRBV18 and TRBJ2-3; D gene uncertain. With 5 bases removed from V and 6 bases from J, the gap between germline ends came to 9 bases. Looked up from germline, CDR1 is KGHSH and CDR2 is LQKENI. This CDR3 has 12 amino acids. Complete variable domain (other parts from reference TRBV18 and TRBJ2-3): NAGVMQNPRHLVRRRGQEARLRCSPMKGHSHVYWYRQLPEEGLKFMVYLQKENIIDESGMPKERFSAEFPKEGPSILRIQQVVRGDSAAYFCASSGPADTQYFGPGTRLTVL.

The table lists this clone with a few counts. J is TRBJ2-2 and V is TRBV6-6; tentative D call: TRBD2 (6 bases). The V end lost 7 bases, the J end lost 4 bases, and 19 bases lay between the germline ends. The CDR3 length is 16 residues. Germline assignment: CDR1 MNHNY and CDR2 SVGAGI (reference sequence). In DNA, the CDR3 is TGTGCCAGCAACCCGGGACTTAAAGACGGCACCGGGGAGCTGTTTTTT. It translates to CASNPGLKDGTGELFF.

The chain has TRBV9 and TRBJ2-3; 14 bases align to TRBD2. Germline-derived CDR1 and CDR2 are SGDLS and YYNGEE. Unmatched junction bases numbered 4, after V lost 4 bases and J lost 6 bases. The CDR3 is made up of 15 amino acids. The CDR3 DNA is TGTGCCAGCAGCTCGGGACTAGCGGGGGTTGATACGCAGTATTTT. Translation: CASSSGLAGVDTQYF.

The CDR3 loop is CASRGDFNTGELFF. The CDR3 coding sequence is TGTGCCAGCCGGGGGGACTTTAACACCGGGGAGCTGTTTTTT. The genes are TRBV7-2 and TRBJ2-2, with 7 bases aligning to TRBD2. With V trimmed by 8 bases and J by 2 bases, 5 bases remained unmatched. This CDR3 region has 14 residues. From germline, CDR1 is SGHTA and CDR2 FQGNSA. Full variable domain (missing parts from reference TRBV7-2 and TRBJ2-2): GAGVSQSPSNKVTEKGKDVELRCDPISGHTALYWYRQSLGQGLEFLIYFQGNSAPDKSGLPSDRFSAERTGGSVSTLTIQRTQQEDSAVYLCASRGDFNTGELFFGEGSRLTVL.

The CDR3 loop is CASSISRPGQGTPEQFF. The CDR3 DNA follows: TGTGCCAGTAGTATAAGTCGGCCCGGACAGGGGACCCCAGAGCAGTTCTTC. This chain joins TRBV19 and TRBJ2-1, with TRBD1 matching over 9 bases. Trimming cost V 2 bases and J 10 bases; bases outside gene matches: 15. The CDR3 is 17 amino acids. Germline V gene data show CDR1 as LNHDA and CDR2 as SQIVND (reference sequence).

The V call is TRBV6-6, the J call TRBJ1-3, with 7 bases identical to TRBD1. Trimming at V came to 6 bases and at J to 2 bases, leaving 4 bases not matched to a gene. Germline V lookup: CDR1 MNHNY, CDR2 SVGAGI (reference sequence). The CDR3 spans 14 residues. The CDR3 DNA follows: TGTGCCAGCAGCCAGGGGGGGCCTGGAAACACCATATATTTT. Translated, it gives CASSQGGPGNTIYF.